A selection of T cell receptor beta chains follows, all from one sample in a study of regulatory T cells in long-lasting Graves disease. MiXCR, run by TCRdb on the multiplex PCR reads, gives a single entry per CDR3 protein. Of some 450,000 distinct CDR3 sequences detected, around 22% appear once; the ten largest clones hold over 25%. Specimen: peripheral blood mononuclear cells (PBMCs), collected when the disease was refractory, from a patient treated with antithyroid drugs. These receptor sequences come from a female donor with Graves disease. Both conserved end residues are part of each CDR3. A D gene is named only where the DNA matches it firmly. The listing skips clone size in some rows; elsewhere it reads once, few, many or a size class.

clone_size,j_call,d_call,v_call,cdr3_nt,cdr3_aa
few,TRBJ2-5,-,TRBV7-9,TGTGCCAGCAGCTTAGCCCCGGAAACAGGGGGAGGGGAGACCCAGTACTTC,CASSLAPETGGGETQYF
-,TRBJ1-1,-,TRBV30,TGTGCCTATAGAGGGACTGATGAAGCTTTCTTT,CAYRGTDEAFF
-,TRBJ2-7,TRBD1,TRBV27,TGTGCCAGCAGTGGACAGGGGGCAAGGGAGCAGTACTTC,CASSGQGAREQYF
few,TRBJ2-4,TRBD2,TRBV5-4,TGTGCCAGCAGCTCGACGGCGGGGGGGGGCAAAAACATTCAGTACTTC,CASSSTAGGGKNIQYF
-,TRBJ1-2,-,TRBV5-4,TGTGCCAGCAGCGAACCTCGAGGGGCGCGCTATGGCTACACCTTC,CASSEPRGARYGYTF
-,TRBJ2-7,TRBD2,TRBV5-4,TGTGCCAGCAGCTCGGGACTAGGGGTACAAGACGAGCAGTACTTC,CASSSGLGVQDEQYF
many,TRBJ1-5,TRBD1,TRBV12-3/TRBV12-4,TGTGCCAGCAGTTTATGGGGACAGGGGTTTAGGCAGCCCCAGCATTTT,CASSLWGQGFRQPQHF
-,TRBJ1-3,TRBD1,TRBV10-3,TGTGCCATCAGTGCCGACAGGGGCCTGGCGCCCGACACCATATATTTT,CAISADRGLAPDTIYF
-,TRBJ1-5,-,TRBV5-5,TGTGCCAGCAGATATGATGCGTCCAGCAATCAGCCCCAGCATTTT,CASRYDASSNQPQHF
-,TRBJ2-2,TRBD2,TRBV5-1,TGCGCCAGCAGCCCCACCGGGACTAGCGTGAACACCGGGGAGCTGTTTTTT,CASSPTGTSVNTGELFF
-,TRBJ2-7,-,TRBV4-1,TGCGCCAGCAGCGGGCAGGACTACGAGCAGTACTTC,CASSGQDYEQYF
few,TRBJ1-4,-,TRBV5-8,TGTGCCAGCAGCTCAGGGACGCGGGTTGATGAAAAACTGTTTTTT,CASSSGTRVDEKLFF
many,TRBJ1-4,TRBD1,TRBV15,TGTGCCACCAGCAGCGACAGGGTTAATGAAAAACTGTTTTTT,CATSSDRVNEKLFF